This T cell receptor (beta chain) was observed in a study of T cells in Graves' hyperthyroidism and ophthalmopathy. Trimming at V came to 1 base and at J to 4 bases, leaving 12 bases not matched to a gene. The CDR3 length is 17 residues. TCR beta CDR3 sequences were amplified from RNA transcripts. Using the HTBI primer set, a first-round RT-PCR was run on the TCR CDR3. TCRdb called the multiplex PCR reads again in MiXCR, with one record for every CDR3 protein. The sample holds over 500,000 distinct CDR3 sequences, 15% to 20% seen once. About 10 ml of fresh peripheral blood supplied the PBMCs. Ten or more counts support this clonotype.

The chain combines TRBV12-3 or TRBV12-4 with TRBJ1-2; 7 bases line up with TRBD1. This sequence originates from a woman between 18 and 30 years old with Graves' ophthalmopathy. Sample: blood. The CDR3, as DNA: TGTGCCAGCAGTTTAGAGGGCAGGGGGAAGGATGGCTATGGCTACACCTTC. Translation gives CASSLEGRGKDGYGYTF.